The sequence of this T cell receptor (beta chain) was determined in a study of early stage breast cancer tumors. Study-wide results and limits: Tumor and normal breast were distinguished via blood comparison in most of the 16 patients.

This clone was seen a handful of times. Its specificity is not known. The CDR3 has 11 residues. Germline assignment: CDR1 GTSNPN and CDR2 SVGIG (reference sequence). J lost 12 bases, V lost 3 bases, and 4 bases had no gene match. Here immunoSEQ multiplex PCR was the method, and the copy in TCRdb shows in-frame clones only, minus some. The repertoire holds about 6,000 clones, with over 60% as singletons. The rearrangement joins TRBV30 to TRBJ1-4; 7 bases line up with TRBD1. Sample: normal breast tissue next to the tumor. This sequence originates from a person between 65 and 79 years old with breast cancer. The CDR3 sequence: CAWRFRGELFF. CDR3 nucleotide sequence: TGTGCCTGGAGATTCAGGGGGGAACTGTTTTTT.